Each of the 27 T cell receptor beta chains below was sequenced from the same sample in a study of control samples from healthy donors and cancer patients. Data came from immunoSEQ multiplex PCR; TCRdb stores just in-frame clones and leaves some out. The top ten hold around 6.4% of the sample, which has under 450,000 clones, 80% to 95% seen once. Sequencing input: PBMCs. These receptors were taken from a man aged 35 to 55 with head and neck cancer.

This chain joins TRBV27 and TRBJ1-2; 7 bases fit TRBD1. CDR1 is MNHEY, CDR2 SMNVEV, per germline (reference sequence). The V gene end was trimmed by 1 base and the J gene end by 6 bases; junction bases not matched to a gene: 8. The CDR3 covers 15 residues. CDR3 in amino acids: CASSLFPGQIDGYTF. In DNA form, the CDR3 reads TGTGCCAGCAGTTTATTCCCGGGACAGATAGATGGCTACACCTTC.

V is TRBV5-1 and J is TRBJ1-1; D is ambiguous. The V gene lost 3 bases and the J gene lost 0 bases, with 9 bases spanning the gap. CDR3 length: 14 amino acids. From germline, CDR1 is SGHRS and CDR2 YFSETQ. Written as DNA, the CDR3 is TGCGCCAGCAGCTCGACACCCATGAACACTGAAGCTTTCTTT. This translates into CASSSTPMNTEAFF. The entire variable domain, with the rest obtained from reference TRBV5-1 and TRBJ1-1, is as follows: KAGVTQTPRYLIKTRGQQVTLSCSPISGHRSVSWYQQTPGQGLQFLFEYFSETQRNKGNFPGRFSGRQFSNSRSEMNVSTLELGDSALYLCASSSTPMNTEAFFGQGTRLTVV.

The V call is TRBV5-1, the J call TRBJ2-7; a possible D gene is TRBD2 (6 bases). Germline V gene lookup returns CDR1 SGHRS and CDR2 YFSETQ. This CDR3 spans 17 amino acids. Trimming took 4 bases from V and 5 from J, leaving 25 bases between them. The CDR3 reads CASSPAGGVIPLNEQYF. The CDR3 DNA follows: TGCGCCAGCAGCCCTGCAGGAGGGGTCATACCCCTCAACGAGCAGTACTTC.

The rearrangement uses TRBV14 and TRBJ2-7, with a possible D match to TRBD1 (7 bases). Between the trimmed V and J ends, which lost 0 bases and 6 bases, there was a span of 15 bases. The CDR3 length is 15 residues. The germline V gene has CDR1 SGHDN and CDR2 FVKESK. Here the CDR3 reads CASSQEWQGGSEQYF. In nucleotides, the CDR3 is TGTGCCAGCAGCCAAGAATGGCAGGGGGGATCCGAGCAGTACTTC.

This sequence joins TRBV19 and TRBJ2-1; the match to TRBD1 covers 8 bases. The germline CDR1 and CDR2 sequences are LNHDA and SQIVND (reference sequence). V trimming: 7 bases; J trimming: 6 bases; junction bases outside the gene matches: 11. This CDR3 comprises 15 residues. CDR3: CASKLDREDFNEQFF. In DNA, the CDR3 is TGTGCCAGTAAGTTGGACAGGGAAGATTTCAATGAGCAGTTCTTC.

Only a few counts were recorded for this clone. This sample includes further DNA sequences coding for the same CDR3. V usage is TRBV7-3 and J usage is TRBJ2-6; TRBD1 matches 12 bases. The CDR3 extends over 16 amino acids. Germline CDR1 and CDR2: SGHTA and FQGTGA. The V and J ends lost 5 bases and 2 bases, in that order; junction bases with no gene match: 1. CDR3 region: CASSRDRGPGANVLTF. As DNA, the CDR3 is TGTGCCAGCAGCCGGGACAGGGGGCCTGGGGCCAACGTCCTGACTTTC.

The rearrangement joins TRBV7-3 to TRBJ1-2; a possible D gene is TRBD1 (6 bases). The germline V gene has CDR1 SGHTA and CDR2 FQGTGA. CDR3 length equals 13 residues. V gave up 1 base and J gave up 8 bases, with 11 bases separating them. This CDR3 is CASSLNPGEGYTF. CDR3 nucleotide sequence: TGTGCCAGCAGCTTAAACCCAGGGGAAGGCTACACCTTC.

The chain links TRBV27 to TRBJ1-2, with unresolved D. Germline CDR1 reads MNHEY; CDR2 reads SMNVEV (reference sequence). The CDR3 has 11 residues. V lost 7 bases and J lost 0, with 3 bases in between. The CDR3 nucleotides read TGTGCCAGCAAGGCTAACTATGGCTACACCTTC. Its protein product is CASKANYGYTF.

The chain is built from TRBV5-1 and TRBJ2-2; a weak D match, TRBD2 (6 bases). The CDR3 sequence is 14 residues long. Germline assignment: CDR1 SGHRS and CDR2 YFSETQ. Between the trimmed V and J ends, which lost 2 bases and 3 bases, there was a span of 8 bases. CDR3 sequence reads: CASSFGTDTGELFF. CDR3 DNA sequence: TGCGCCAGCAGCTTCGGGACTGACACCGGGGAGCTGTTTTTT.

V is TRBV12-3 or TRBV12-4 and J is TRBJ2-5; TRBD1 aligns across 9 bases. The V and J ends lost 5 bases and 4 bases, in that order; junction bases with no gene match: 2. This CDR3 is 13 amino acids long. In DNA form, the CDR3 reads TGTGCCAGCAGTGGGACAGGGAGAGAGACCCAGTACTTC. It specifies CASSGTGRETQYF.

The chain carries TRBV27 and TRBJ2-7; a weak D match, TRBD1 (5 bases). Per germline, CDR1 MNHEY and CDR2 SMNVEV (reference sequence). The V gene lost 2 bases and the J gene lost 1 base, with 6 bases spanning the gap. There are 13 residues in the CDR3. The CDR3 reads CASSLRGSYEQYF. CDR3 nucleotides: TGTGCCAGCAGTTTAAGGGGATCCTACGAGCAGTACTTC.

The chain is built from TRBV6-6 and TRBJ2-1; 8 bases align to TRBD1. This CDR3 is 15 amino acids long. Germline values: CDR1 MNHNY, CDR2 SVGAGI (reference sequence). The junction had 4 bases not matched to a gene; V was cut back by 6 bases and J by 0 bases. The CDR3 nucleotides are TGTGCCAGCAGAGAAACAGGGGGCTCCTACAATGAGCAGTTCTTC. It encodes CASRETGGSYNEQFF.

The chain is built from TRBV5-1 and TRBJ2-7, with D perhaps matching TRBD1 (5 bases). The V gene lost 0 bases and the J gene lost 2 bases, with 9 bases spanning the gap. The length of the CDR3 is 14 residues. The germline CDR1 and CDR2 sequences are SGHRS and YFSETQ. The CDR3 DNA reads TGCGCCAGCAGCTTGGCCCAGGGCCCCTACGAGCAGTACTTC. Translated, it gives CASSLAQGPYEQYF.

For the CDR3, the DNA is TGTGCCAGCTCACCGCTCACCGGAGAGGGAGGGCCCCAGCATTTT. Protein: CASSPLTGEGGPQHF. The chain recombines TRBV18 with TRBJ1-5, with D unclear. V gave up 3 bases and J gave up 9 bases, with 18 bases separating them. Germline V gives CDR1 KGHSH, CDR2 LQKENI. The CDR3 is 15 amino acids.

V usage is TRBV3-1 (or the pseudogene TRBV3-2) and J usage is TRBJ2-1, with no clear D. V dropped 3 bases and J dropped 7 bases, with 7 bases sitting between them. The germline gives CDR1 LGHDT, CDR2 YNNKEL (reference sequence). The CDR3 loop spans 12 amino acids. The CDR3 spells CASSHRTNEQFF. CDR3 DNA sequence: TGTGCCAGCAGCCATAGAACGAATGAGCAGTTCTTC.

This clone has a handful of counts. The chain has TRBV18 and TRBJ1-5; D might be TRBD1 (6 bases). This CDR3 is 13 amino acids long. From germline, CDR1 is KGHSH and CDR2 LQKENI. V was cut by 3 bases and J by 7 bases, with 10 bases left in between. For the CDR3, the DNA is TGTGCCAGCTCACCTACAGGGCAGCAGCCCCAGCATTTT. It encodes CASSPTGQQPQHF.

V gene TRBV30 combines with J gene TRBJ1-1; D gene uncertain. CDR3 size: 14 residues. CDR1 and CDR2 from the germline V gene are GTSNPN and SVGIG (reference sequence). The V end lost 5 bases, the J end lost 1 base, and 14 bases lay between the germline ends. This CDR3 reads CAWGLGRRNTEAFF. The CDR3 DNA follows: TGTGCCTGGGGGCTCGGACGGAGGAACACTGAAGCTTTCTTT.

J is TRBJ2-3 and V is TRBV20-1, with D uncertain. V was clipped by 4 bases and J by 6 bases, with 8 bases between them. The length of the CDR3 is 11 residues. Germline CDR1 and CDR2: DFQATT and SNEGSKA (reference sequence). DNA of the CDR3: TGCAGTGCTACCACCCTGGATACGCAGTATTTT. This codes for CSATTLDTQYF.

V is TRBV25-1 and J is TRBJ2-2; a weak D match, TRBD1 (5 bases). This CDR3 region has 14 residues. Germline V gene sequence: CDR1 MGHDK, CDR2 SYGVNS. Trimming took off 7 bases at V and 4 bases at J, with 13 bases between the two ends. The CDR3 nucleotides read TGTGCCAGCAAGCCAGGGCATAGCACCGGGGAGCTGTTTTTT. Residues: CASKPGHSTGELFF.

This clone was recorded a few times. The CDR3 DNA follows: TGTGCCAGCTGCGAGGGTTTTCGTTCGGTCACTGAAGCTTTCTTT. It specifies CASCEGFRSVTEAFF. V gene TRBV27 combines with J gene TRBJ1-1; D is undetermined. Germline CDR1 and CDR2: MNHEY and SMNVEV (reference sequence). CDR3 length equals 15 residues. V lost 8 bases and J 4 bases, leaving 20 bases between the germline ends.

The chain uses TRBV30 and TRBJ1-5; the match to TRBD1 covers 7 bases. The CDR3 extends over 13 amino acids. Germline V lookup: CDR1 GTSNPN, CDR2 SVGIG (reference sequence). V was pared by 2 bases and J by 8 bases, with 6 bases of the junction left unmatched. This chain's CDR3 is CAWSHRGLKPQHF. DNA of the CDR3: TGTGCCTGGAGTCACAGGGGACTCAAGCCCCAGCATTTT.

The chain recombines TRBV6-5 with TRBJ2-7; D could derive from TRBD1 or TRBD2 (5 bases each). With 7 bases removed from V and 3 bases from J, the gap between germline ends came to 13 bases. CDR1 MNHEY and CDR2 SVGAGI come from the germline V gene. The CDR3 runs to 13 residues. The CDR3 is CASNRDPNYEQYF. The CDR3 DNA sequence: TGTGCCAGCAACCGGGACCCGAACTACGAGCAGTACTTC.

In this sample, this clone turned up a few times. The chain carries TRBV3-1 (or the pseudogene TRBV3-2) and TRBJ1-2, with D possibly being TRBD1 (5 bases). Germline CDR1 and CDR2: LGHDT and YNNKEL (reference sequence). Trimming took 3 bases from V and 4 from J, leaving 15 bases between them. The CDR3 runs 15 residues. CDR3 protein: CASSHDLQGGYGYTF. The CDR3, as DNA: TGTGCCAGCAGCCACGACCTGCAGGGAGGCTATGGCTACACCTTC.

The genes are TRBV9 and TRBJ1-2; maybe TRBD1 (6 bases). CDR1 is SGDLS and CDR2 is YYNGEE in the germline V gene. The CDR3 length is 15 residues. V gave up 3 bases and J gave up 8 bases, with 20 bases separating them. For the CDR3, the DNA is TGTGCCAGCAGCGGCCACAGCAGGGGATCGGTGGGCTACACCTTC. Its protein product is CASSGHSRGSVGYTF.

The rearrangement joins TRBV5-6 to TRBJ2-7; weak D call: TRBD1 (6 bases). The CDR3 covers 14 residues. Germline V lookup: CDR1 SGHDT, CDR2 YYEEEE. Trimming shortened V by 5 bases and J by 1 base, and 13 bases separated the two germline ends. CDR3 region: CASRFGTGSYEQYF. CDR3 sequence (DNA): TGTGCCAGCAGATTTGGCACAGGGTCCTACGAGCAGTACTTC. Full variable domain (outside the CDR3, taken from reference TRBV5-6 and TRBJ2-7): DAGVTQSPTHLIKTRGQQVTLRCSPKSGHDTVSWYQQALGQGPQFIFQYYEEEERQRGNFPDRFSGHQFPNYSSELNVNALLLGDSALYLCASRFGTGSYEQYFGPGTRLTVT.

The sample holds one count of this clone. This chain connects TRBV7-9 to TRBJ2-6, with TRBD1 identical over 8 bases. This CDR3 region has 17 residues. Trimming cost V 6 bases and J 4 bases; bases outside gene matches: 11. Germline V gene sequence: CDR1 SEHNR, CDR2 FQNEAQ (reference sequence). The CDR3 sequence is CASSPRQGLRGANVLTF. CDR3 nucleotides: TGTGCCAGCAGTCCCCGACAGGGGCTACGAGGGGCCAACGTCCTGACTTTC.

V is TRBV29-1 and J is TRBJ2-1; 15 nucleotides agree with TRBD2. J lost 3 bases, V lost 8 bases, and 8 bases had no gene match. The CDR3 extends over 16 amino acids. Germline CDR1 SQVTM, CDR2 ANQGSEA. In DNA, the CDR3 is TGCAGCCCCCGGGCGGGACTAGCGGGGGGCTACAATGAGCAGTTCTTC. Translated, it gives CSPRAGLAGGYNEQFF.